This T cell receptor beta chain is drawn from a study of blood T cell repertoires in COVID-19 (TCRdb year 2020). Notes on the research overall: Collaborator samples came from the United States, Italy and Spain and covered acute and convalescent phases of COVID-19. The material from the prospective study consisted of cDNA or gDNA derived from T cells, B-cell-depleted T cells, or PBMCs. The dataset comprised deeply sampled blood TCRbeta repertoires from subjects exposed to, actively infected with, or recovered from COVID-19. The repertoires were released in a freely available public database meant as a resource for research on the immune response to SARS-CoV-2. The samples were drawn from two sources: the first 160 participants of the ongoing ImmuneRACE study, and about 1,300 subjects contributed by 6 global collaborators. Nearly every sample came with metadata listing a de-identified subject ID, COVID-19 status, age in years and sex. Where available, HLA class I and class II types were taken from metadata supplied by the sample provider and were not determined by assay-based typing.

TCRbeta CDR3 regions were amplified from genomic DNA using the immunoSEQ Assay, a bias-controlled multiplex PCR. In the original analysis: The number of nucleated cells in each sample was estimated from the amplification of reference gene primers within the assay. To quantify the absolute abundance of each unique TCRbeta CDR3 rearrangement, sequence reads were collapsed and filtered. For each sample, productive Simpson clonality was calculated as the square root of Simpson's diversity index across productive rearrangements. TCRdb mirrors the immuneACCESS table, restricted to in-frame sequences. Some clones are absent from its copies; in checked studies, under half trace to an unresolved V gene, and the reason for the others is unknown. That table gives V, J and clone size, and the DNA gave D and trimming. The sample table records 150,000 or so clones; approximately 85% of these occur just once. The ten biggest clones cover roughly 8% of the sample.

Trimming removed 10 bases from V and 4 bases from J, leaving 16 bases between the germline ends. The CDR3 contains 13 residues, cysteine and phenylalanine counted. Here the CDR3 DNA is all that survives: 39 bases in frame from base 1. CDR1 and CDR2, per the germline V gene (reference sequence), are LNHDA and SQIVND. Broad study findings and their caveats: The amount of clinical and demographic metadata varied by source and participant and was provided uncurated.

As to this clone: Its cognate antigen has yet to be identified. No much larger clonotype is one base removed from it; base qualities were not supplied.

Another Seattle source contributed samples from volunteer blood donors who had recovered from COVID-19. Whole blood was collected in K2EDTA tubes by collaborating institutions according to the institutions' own protocols. For TCRbeta analysis, collaborators shipped samples as frozen whole blood, isolated PBMCs, or DNA extracted from either of those sample types. Sequences were obtained from peripheral blood. The chain is encoded by TRBV19 joined to TRBJ1-2; the best D guess is TRBD1, with 6 bases matching. The receptor comes from a middle-aged man who had recovered from COVID-19. The sequenced DNA: TGTGCCATCTCCCGAGGCAGGGGCTATGGCTACACCTTC. Translation gives CAISRGRGYGYTF.